The next 9 T cell receptor beta chains were all read from a single sample in a study of blood T cell repertoires in COVID-19. Assay used: immunoSEQ multiplex PCR; TCRdb lists only in-frame clones, some missing. Of under 200,000 clones listed, roughly 78% are singletons. Sequenced input: peripheral blood. Receptors originate from a man between 65 and 85 years old with active or convalescent COVID-19.

V and J are TRBV5-1 and TRBJ1-6; no clear D. This CDR3 has 14 residues. The V and J ends lost 4 bases and 10 bases respectively, with 15 bases between them. Germline values: CDR1 SGHRS, CDR2 YFSETQ. The CDR3 sequence: CASSRPGGQSPLHF. DNA of the CDR3: TGCGCCAGCAGCCGGCCGGGAGGCCAGTCACCCCTCCACTTT.

This chain joins TRBV28 and TRBJ2-2; weak D call: TRBD1 (6 bases). The V gene's germline CDR1 is MDHEN and CDR2 SYDVKM. The CDR3 loop spans 16 amino acids. V was clipped by 0 bases and J by 7 bases, with 15 bases between them. The CDR3 sequence: CASSLWAGVNGGELFF. The CDR3 DNA sequence: TGTGCCAGCAGTTTATGGGCAGGGGTCAACGGCGGGGAGCTGTTTTTT.

J is TRBJ2-2 and V is TRBV10-3; TRBD2 aligns across 9 bases. V shed 10 bases, J shed 5 bases, and the junction held 8 bases outside the gene matches. This CDR3 spans 14 amino acids. Germline V gene lookup returns CDR1 ENHRY and CDR2 SYGVKD. In DNA form, the CDR3 reads TGTGCCACATTAGCGGGAGTGGGGACCGGGGAGCTGTTTTTT. Translating it yields CATLAGVGTGELFF.

This clone was counted only a few times. This chain joins TRBV7-9 and TRBJ2-1; 7 bases are a match to TRBD2. Germline assignment: CDR1 SEHNR and CDR2 FQNEAQ (reference sequence). The length of the CDR3 is 17 residues. Trimming cost V 1 base and J 0 bases; bases outside gene matches: 6. This CDR3 reads CASSLGSGGSSYNEQFF. DNA of the CDR3: TGTGCCAGCAGCTTAGGGAGCGGCGGGAGCTCCTACAATGAGCAGTTCTTC. The full variable domain, rest sourced from reference TRBV7-9 and TRBJ2-1, is DTGVSQNPRHKITKRGQNVTFRCDPISEHNRLYWYRQTLGQGPEFLTYFQNEAQLEKSRLLSDRFSAERPKGSFSTLEIQRTEQGDSAMYLCASSLGSGGSSYNEQFFGPGTRLTVL.

The chain recombines TRBV6-5 with TRBJ1-1, with D unclear. This CDR3 has 15 residues. Trimming took 5 bases from V and 4 from J, leaving 17 bases between them. CDR1 is MNHEY, CDR2 SVGAGI, per germline. The CDR3 bases are TGTGCCAGCAGTACCGGCCCCGGGGTAGGCACTGAAGCTTTCTTT. This codes for CASSTGPGVGTEAFF.

This clone was observed a few times. The chain has TRBV3-1 (or the pseudogene TRBV3-2) and TRBJ1-1, with a tentative D call TRBD1 (6 bases). The ends were cut back, 2 bases at V and 5 bases at J, with 18 bases in the middle. There are 16 residues in the CDR3. Germline V gives CDR1 LGHDT, CDR2 YNNKEL (reference sequence). CDR3 residues: CASSQSLGAGGTEAFF. DNA for the CDR3: TGTGCCAGCAGCCAATCGCTGGGGGCCGGGGGGACTGAAGCTTTCTTT.

This chain links TRBV5-1 with TRBJ2-2, with TRBD2 matching over 10 bases. In germline, CDR1 is SGHRS, CDR2 YFSETQ. The CDR3 covers 16 residues. V lost 6 bases, J lost 4 bases, and 9 bases stayed unmatched. The CDR3 nucleotides read TGCGCCAGCACGCTTGGGACTAGCGACCGCACCGGGGAGCTGTTTTTT. Amino acid sequence: CASTLGTSDRTGELFF.

This clone was recorded only once. The gene calls are TRBV6-6 and TRBJ1-2, with 7 bases identical to TRBD1. J was trimmed by 4 bases and V by 2 bases; bases with no gene match: 7. CDR3 size: 15 residues. Germline assignment: CDR1 MNHNY and CDR2 SVGAGI (reference sequence). In DNA form, the CDR3 reads TGTGCCAGCAGTTACAAGGGGGCGATAGGCTATGGCTACACCTTC. It codes for CASSYKGAIGYGYTF.

This clone came up a few times. This chain connects TRBV6-2 or TRBV6-3 to TRBJ1-2; a possible D gene is TRBD1 (6 bases). CDR1 MNHEY and CDR2 SVGEGT come from the germline V gene. This CDR3 contains 15 residues. V lost 5 bases to trimming and J lost 6 bases, with 19 bases between them. The CDR3 DNA reads TGTGCCAGCAGTGCGTCGCAGGGGACCCTTAATGGCTACACCTTC. Protein product: CASSASQGTLNGYTF.